This T cell receptor (beta chain) was identified in a study of blood T cell repertoires in COVID-19. As for the study in general: From the United States, Italy and Spain came samples of acute and convalescent COVID-19.

The data were produced by immunoSEQ multiplex PCR, yet TCRdb's version contains in-frame clones alone and is incomplete. The sample shows fewer than 300,000 clones, about 87% of them seen only once. The CDR3 consists of 12 residues. V lost 10 bases and J 3 bases, leaving 10 bases between the germline ends. Germline V gene lookup returns CDR1 SEHNR and CDR2 FQNEAQ (reference sequence). The sequencing sample was made of PBMCs or T cells enriched from blood (not recorded which). This sequence originates from a woman aged 40-49 years with acute COVID-19. This rearrangement joins TRBV7-9 to TRBJ1-3; the D gene is possibly TRBD1 (5 bases). The CDR3, as DNA: TGTGCCATCCTCGGGGGTGGAAACACCATATATTTT. Its protein product is CAILGGGNTIYF.